The 27 T cell receptor beta chains listed next were all sequenced from one sample in a study of early T cells in non-severe SARS-CoV-2 infection. TCRdb re-derived calls from the 5' RACE reads in MiXCR, one entry per CDR3 protein. Among about 39,000 distinct CDR3 sequences listed, roughly 4.2% were seen once. Material: whole blood. These receptor sequences come from an adult who was a healthcare worker with PCR-confirmed SARS-CoV-2 infection or an uninfected control (not recorded which).

The gene calls are TRBV3-1 and TRBJ2-1; either TRBD1 or TRBD2 may supply D (5 bases each). V lost 7 bases to trimming and J lost 7 bases, with 14 bases between them. The germline V gene has CDR1 LGHDT and CDR2 YNNKEL (reference sequence). The length of the CDR3 is 13 residues. The CDR3 protein is CASTRIGGNEQFF. The CDR3 DNA sequence: TGTGCCAGCACCAGGATTGGGGGTAATGAGCAGTTCTTC.

Ten or more counts support this clonotype. This chain uses TRBV6-5 with TRBJ1-1, with D maybe TRBD1 (5 bases). This CDR3 has 14 amino acids. The ends were cut back, 7 bases at V and 7 bases at J, with 19 bases in the middle. The germline gives CDR1 MNHEY, CDR2 SVGAGI. The CDR3 nucleotides read TGTGCCAGCACTTTCGACGGGGGGGTTGGTGAAGCTTTCTTT. Amino acid sequence: CASTFDGGVGEAFF.

This clonotype was detected ten times or more. This sequence joins TRBV19 and TRBJ2-1; D unresolved. CDR1 is LNHDA, CDR2 SQIVND, per germline (reference sequence). The CDR3 covers 15 residues. Deletions cut 10 bases from V and 1 base from J, with 17 bases between. The CDR3 sequence is CATQTVKPSYNEQFF. The CDR3, as DNA: TGTGCCACCCAGACTGTGAAACCTTCCTACAATGAGCAGTTCTTC.

Written as DNA, the CDR3 is TGTGCCAGCAGTACCACCACCGGACAGGCCTACAATGAGCAGTTCTTC. This sequence encodes CASSTTTGQAYNEQFF. This chain connects TRBV12-3 or TRBV12-4 to TRBJ2-1; TRBD1 matches at 7 bases. The trim removed 5 bases at V and 2 bases at J, leaving 9 bases unmatched. This CDR3 has 16 residues.

This clonotype was seen only a few times. The V gene is TRBV2, the J gene TRBJ2-1; 10 nucleotides line up with TRBD2. Germline CDR1 reads SNHLY; CDR2 reads FYNNEI. V gave up 6 bases and J gave up 10 bases; unmatched junction bases: 3. The CDR3 sequence is 12 residues long. CDR3 residues: CASRRLAGEQFF. CDR3 nucleotide sequence: TGTGCCAGCAGAAGACTAGCGGGCGAGCAGTTCTTC.

About this clonotype itself: This may come from a read error, since a much larger clone is one base off. The CDR3: CASSLRGQETQHF. CDR3 nucleotides: TGCGCCAGCAGCTTGAGGGGCCAAGAGACCCAGCACTTC. V usage is TRBV5-1 and J usage is TRBJ2-5; weak D call: TRBD1 (5 bases). CDR1 SGHRS and CDR2 YFSETQ come from the germline V gene. This CDR3 region has 13 residues. Together with reference TRBV5-1 and TRBJ2-5, the CDR3 gives the full variable domain: KAGVTQTPRYLIKTRGQQVTLSCSPISGHRSVSWYQQTPGQGLQFLFEYFSETQRNKGNFPGRFSGRQFSNSRSEMNVSTLELGDSALYLCASSLRGQETQHFGPGTRLLVL.

The table lists this clonotype with a few counts. The chain joins TRBV5-8 to TRBJ2-7, with no clear D. This CDR3 comprises 12 residues. Trimming cost V 3 bases and J 4 bases, with 8 bases left between them. The germline CDR1 and CDR2 sequences are SGHTS and YDEGEE. The CDR3 sequence is CASSSTMYEQYF. The CDR3 DNA reads TGTGCCAGCAGCTCCACAATGTACGAGCAGTACTTC.

The chain is built from TRBV11-2 and TRBJ1-1; D is unclear. The CDR3 length is 15 residues. Trimming removed 2 bases from V and 0 bases from J, with 10 bases in between. Germline CDR1 SGHAT, CDR2 FQNNGV. This CDR3 reads CASSLRWQLNTEAFF. The CDR3 DNA is TGTGCCAGCAGCTTACGGTGGCAGCTGAACACTGAAGCTTTCTTT.

In its sample, this clonotype was seen a few times. CDR3 nucleotide sequence: TGCGCCAGCAGCCACCCCAAGGAGGGGGGAACGAACAATGAGCAGTTCTTC. This codes for CASSHPKEGGTNNEQFF. This chain connects TRBV4-1 to TRBJ2-1; D may be TRBD1 or TRBD2 (6 bases each). CDR3 length equals 17 residues. Germline assignment: CDR1 MGHRA and CDR2 YSYEKL. Between the trimmed V and J ends, which lost 3 bases and 5 bases, there was a span of 20 bases.

The chain recombines TRBV7-9 with TRBJ1-6, with D hard to call. CDR3 length: 15 amino acids. V gave up 1 base and J gave up 9 bases, with 13 bases separating them. Germline V gene data show CDR1 as SEHNR and CDR2 as FQNEAQ (reference sequence). CDR3 region: CASSLEPGFGSPLHF. The CDR3 DNA reads as TGTGCCAGCAGCTTAGAACCGGGGTTTGGTTCACCCCTCCACTTT.

CDR3 DNA sequence: TGTGCCACCAGCAGAGCCCCCGGGACAGCGGCCCACGAGCAGTACTTC. This encodes CATSRAPGTAAHEQYF. The V and J genes are TRBV15 and TRBJ2-7; 7 positions agree with TRBD1. Germline loops: CDR1 LNHNV, CDR2 YYDKDF (reference sequence). Trimming removed 1 base from V and 5 bases from J; junction bases left unmatched: 11. The CDR3 is 16 residues long.

This clonotype came up many times. The chain uses TRBV5-1 and TRBJ2-5; no clear D. Trimming pared 5 bases from V and 5 bases from J, leaving 13 bases between. The CDR3 is made up of 13 amino acids. Germline lookup yields CDR1 SGHRS and CDR2 YFSETQ. The CDR3 coding sequence is TGCGCCAGCAGTCCCGAGGAACGGGAGACCCAGTACTTC. This codes for CASSPEERETQYF.

This clonotype was observed at least ten times. The rearrangement links TRBV30 to TRBJ1-5; 8 nucleotides align to TRBD1. CDR3 size: 13 residues. The junction had 1 base not matched to a gene; V was cut back by 2 bases and J by 4 bases. Germline V gene sequence: CDR1 GTSNPN, CDR2 SVGIG (reference sequence). In nucleotides, the CDR3 is TGTGCCTGGAGTCAGGGGGCAAATCAGCCCCAGCATTTT. Protein product: CAWSQGANQPQHF.

At least ten counts were recorded for this clonotype. V usage is TRBV30 and J usage is TRBJ1-5; perhaps TRBD1 as D (5 bases). Germline CDR1 and CDR2: GTSNPN and SVGIG (reference sequence). V was cut by 1 base and J by 6 bases, with 16 bases left in between. The CDR3 runs 15 residues. CDR3 protein: CAWSGDGRGLQPQHF. The DNA for the CDR3 is TGTGCCTGGAGTGGAGACGGGAGGGGACTTCAGCCCCAGCATTTT. Based on the CDR3 plus reference TRBV30 and TRBJ1-5, the full variable domain is SQTIHQWPATLVQPVGSPLSLECTVEGTSNPNLYWYRQAAGRGLQLLFYSVGIGQISSEVPQNLSASRPQDRQFILSSKKLLLSDSGFYLCAWSGDGRGLQPQHFGDGTRLSIL.

This rearrangement joins TRBV5-1 to TRBJ2-1; TRBD2 matches 8 bases. Germline V gives CDR1 SGHRS, CDR2 YFSETQ. CDR3 length: 14 residues. After removal of 1 base from V and 6 bases from J, the junction contained 3 bases not matched to a gene. CDR3 residues: CASSLPAGANEQFF. The DNA for the CDR3 is TGCGCCAGCAGCTTGCCAGCGGGAGCCAATGAGCAGTTCTTC.

This clonotype has just a few counts. V is TRBV7-9 and J is TRBJ2-7; unclear D gene. This CDR3 is 13 amino acids long. V was trimmed by 7 bases and J by 3 bases, leaving 13 bases between them. CDR1 is SEHNR, CDR2 FQNEAQ, per germline (reference sequence). This chain's CDR3 is CASNKLTHYEQYF. CDR3 nucleotides: TGTGCCAGCAATAAACTAACCCACTACGAGCAGTACTTC.

This clonotype showed up many times. CDR3 amino acids: CASLREARGTGELFF. CDR3 coding DNA: TGTGCCAGTCTTCGCGAGGCGCGGGGTACCGGGGAGCTGTTTTTT. The V gene is TRBV2, the J gene TRBJ2-2; TRBD2 is a possible D gene (6 bases). The germline V gene has CDR1 SNHLY and CDR2 FYNNEI. The CDR3 contains 15 residues. Trimming shortened V by 9 bases and J by 5 bases, and 19 bases separated the two germline ends.

This clonotype was detected ten times or more. The chain's CDR3 is CASSYEGVRPEAFF. The CDR3 nucleotides read TGTGCCAGCAGTTACGAGGGGGTCAGACCTGAAGCTTTCTTT. This rearrangement joins TRBV6-5 to TRBJ1-1, with D possibly TRBD1 on 6 matching bases. Germline CDR1 is MNHEY and CDR2 is SVGAGI. Deletions cut 2 bases from V and 6 bases from J, with 13 bases between. The CDR3 is 14 residues long.

The chain recombines TRBV20-1 with TRBJ2-7; D might be TRBD2 (6 bases). Germline V gene lookup returns CDR1 DFQATT and CDR2 SNEGSKA (reference sequence). The V and J ends lost 0 bases and 2 bases respectively, with 17 bases between them. This CDR3 contains 16 residues. CDR3 DNA: TGCAGTGCTAGAGAGATGGGGTGGAGGGAAACCTACGAGCAGTACTTC. Protein: CSAREMGWRETYEQYF.

V is TRBV29-1 and J is TRBJ1-1; no clear D gene. This CDR3 comprises 13 residues. Germline CDR1 is SQVTM and CDR2 is ANQGSEA. The V gene lost 2 bases and the J gene lost 0 bases, with 7 bases spanning the gap. CDR3: CSVERRVNTEAFF. The CDR3, as DNA: TGCAGCGTTGAAAGACGGGTGAACACTGAAGCTTTCTTT. Complete variable domain (other parts from reference TRBV29-1 and TRBJ1-1): SAVISQKPSRDICQRGTSLTIQCQVDSQVTMMFWYRQQPGQSLTLIATANQGSEATYESGFVIDKFPISRPNLTFSTLTVSNMSPEDSSIYLCSVERRVNTEAFFGQGTRLTVV.

This clonotype was recorded many times. This chain uses TRBV7-3 with TRBJ2-7; the match to TRBD1 covers 7 bases. V shed 6 bases, J shed 5 bases, and the junction held 13 bases outside the gene matches. The CDR3 spans 15 residues. CDR1 is SGHTA and CDR2 is FQGTGA in the germline V gene. Written as DNA, the CDR3 is TGTGCCAGCAGTCGTACAGGGGATTTCCGAGACGAGCAGTACTTC. This sequence encodes CASSRTGDFRDEQYF.

This clonotype came up many times. The V gene is TRBV11-2, the J gene TRBJ2-6; D not certain. This CDR3 has 13 residues. Germline V gene lookup returns CDR1 SGHAT and CDR2 FQNNGV. Trimming removed 3 bases from V and 4 bases from J, with 4 bases in between. CDR3 in amino acids: CASSFSGANVLTF. CDR3 bases: TGTGCCAGCAGCTTCTCGGGGGCCAACGTCCTGACTTTC.

Many counts were recorded for this clonotype. The rearrangement links TRBV12-3 or TRBV12-4 to TRBJ2-5, with D possibly being TRBD1 (6 bases). V lost 6 bases and J 6 bases, leaving 20 bases between the germline ends. The CDR3 loop spans 15 amino acids. In DNA, the CDR3 is TGTGCCAGCAGCCGTGACTCGACTGGGGGCCAGACCCAGTACTTC. Amino acids: CASSRDSTGGQTQYF.

This clonotype was recorded many times. The V and J genes are TRBV4-2 and TRBJ1-1, with TRBD1 as a possible D gene (5 bases). In germline, CDR1 is LGHNA, CDR2 YNFKEQ. The CDR3 consists of 15 residues. Trimming removed 1 base at V and 5 bases at J, with 14 bases between. CDR3 sequence reads: CASSQAVNWGTEAFF. The CDR3 region has the DNA TGTGCCAGCAGCCAAGCGGTTAACTGGGGGACTGAAGCTTTCTTT.

This clonotype was picked up many times. The J gene is TRBJ2-7, the V gene TRBV27; maybe TRBD2 (6 bases). Germline V lookup: CDR1 MNHEY, CDR2 SMNVEV (reference sequence). The CDR3 runs to 15 residues. Trimming took 6 bases from V and 3 from J, leaving 18 bases between them. The CDR3 here is CASRLGLSNYYEQYF. The CDR3 region has the DNA TGTGCCAGCAGGCTGGGACTCTCTAATTACTACGAGCAGTACTTC.

This clonotype was seen ten or more times. The rearrangement joins TRBV11-2 to TRBJ2-7, with a tentative D call TRBD1 (6 bases). The ends were cut back, 5 bases at V and 2 bases at J, with 10 bases in the middle. The CDR3 is 13 residues long. Germline V CDR1 and CDR2: SGHAT, FQNNGV. CDR3 residues: CASSKDRTYEQYF. The CDR3 DNA sequence: TGTGCCAGCAGCAAAGACAGGACCTACGAGCAGTACTTC.

This clonotype was seen at least ten times. This chain connects TRBV18 to TRBJ1-3; D ambiguous. Trimming stripped 5 bases from V and 0 bases from J, with 8 bases between. The CDR3 has 14 amino acids. Germline V lookup: CDR1 KGHSH, CDR2 LQKENI. In nucleotides, the CDR3 is TGTGCCAGCTCAGCGACGGGCTCTGGAAACACCATATATTTT. As protein: CASSATGSGNTIYF. The entire variable domain, with the rest obtained from reference TRBV18 and TRBJ1-3, is as follows: NAGVMQNPRHLVRRRGQEARLRCSPMKGHSHVYWYRQLPEEGLKFMVYLQKENIIDESGMPKERFSAEFPKEGPSILRIQQVVRGDSAAYFCASSATGSGNTIYFGEGSWLTVV.